This T cell receptor beta chain was found in a study of OX40 agonist ivuxolimab in advanced cancers. Whole-study context: Every 2 weeks, patients received ivuxolimab intravenously, dosed at 0.01 to 10 mg/kg. A male proportion of about 84% was recorded, with mean age about 60 years and range 23 to 79.

This CDR3 spans 14 amino acids. V lost 5 bases to trimming and J lost 5 bases; unmatched junction nucleotides: 6. CDR1 and CDR2 from the germline V gene are MNHNY and SVGAGI (reference sequence). Study results and caveats: Expanded peripheral T cell antigen specificity was not determined.

Samples were taken at baseline and on day 1 of cycles 4 and 7. To note about this clone: Its antigen is as yet unknown.

Method: immunoSEQ multiplex PCR; TCRdb's copy keeps in-frame clones and lacks some. Among tens of thousands of clones listed, over 75% were seen once. This chain uses TRBV6-6 with TRBJ1-5; TRBD1 matches 7 bases. This sample comprised CD4+ or CD8+ T cells sorted from blood, obtained in a trial of the OX40 agonist ivuxolimab. This TCR derives from an adult with an advanced solid tumor such as melanoma, head and neck, liver or kidney cancer. The CDR3, as DNA: TGTGCCAGCAGTGGACAGGTTGGGGATCAGCCCCAGCATTTT. Translated: CASSGQVGDQPQHF.